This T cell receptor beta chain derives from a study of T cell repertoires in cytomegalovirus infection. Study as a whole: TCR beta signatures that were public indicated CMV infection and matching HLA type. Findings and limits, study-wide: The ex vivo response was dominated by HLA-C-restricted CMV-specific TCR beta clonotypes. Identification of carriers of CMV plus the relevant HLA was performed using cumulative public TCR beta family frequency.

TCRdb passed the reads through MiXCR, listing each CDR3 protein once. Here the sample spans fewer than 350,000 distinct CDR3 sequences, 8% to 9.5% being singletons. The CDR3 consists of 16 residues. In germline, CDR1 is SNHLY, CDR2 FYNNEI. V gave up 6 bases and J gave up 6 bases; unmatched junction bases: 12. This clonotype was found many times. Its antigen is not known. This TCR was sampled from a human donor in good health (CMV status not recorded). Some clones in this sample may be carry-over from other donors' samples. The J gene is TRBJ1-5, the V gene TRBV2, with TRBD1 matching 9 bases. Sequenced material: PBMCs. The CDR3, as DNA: TGTGCCAGCAGAGGGCACAGGGGGCGAAGCTTTCAGCCCCAGCATTTT. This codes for CASRGHRGRSFQPQHF.